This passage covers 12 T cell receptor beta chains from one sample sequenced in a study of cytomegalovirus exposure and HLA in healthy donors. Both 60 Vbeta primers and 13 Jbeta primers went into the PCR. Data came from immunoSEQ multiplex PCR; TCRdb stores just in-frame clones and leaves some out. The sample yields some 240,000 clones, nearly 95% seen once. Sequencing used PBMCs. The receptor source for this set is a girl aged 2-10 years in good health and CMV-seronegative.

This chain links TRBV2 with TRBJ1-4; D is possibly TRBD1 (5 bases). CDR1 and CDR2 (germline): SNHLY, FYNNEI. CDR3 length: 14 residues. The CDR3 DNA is TGTGCTGCAAGGCGGACACCAACTAATGAAAAACTGTTTTTT. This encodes CAARRTPTNEKLFF.

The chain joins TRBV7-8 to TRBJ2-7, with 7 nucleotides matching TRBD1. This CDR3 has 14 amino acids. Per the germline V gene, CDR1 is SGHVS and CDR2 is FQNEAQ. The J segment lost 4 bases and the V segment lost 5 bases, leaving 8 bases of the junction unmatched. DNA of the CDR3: TGTGCCAGCAGCATCGGACAGGTTCGATACGAGCAGTACTTC. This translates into CASSIGQVRYEQYF.

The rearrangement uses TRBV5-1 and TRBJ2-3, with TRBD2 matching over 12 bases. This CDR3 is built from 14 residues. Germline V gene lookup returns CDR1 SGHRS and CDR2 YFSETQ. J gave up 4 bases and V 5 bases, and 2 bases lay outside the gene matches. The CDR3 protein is CASRPSGRADTQYF. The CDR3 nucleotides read TGCGCCAGCAGACCTAGCGGGAGGGCAGATACGCAGTATTTT. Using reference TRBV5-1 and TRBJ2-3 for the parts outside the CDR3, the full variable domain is KAGVTQTPRYLIKTRGQQVTLSCSPISGHRSVSWYQQTPGQGLQFLFEYFSETQRNKGNFPGRFSGRQFSNSRSEMNVSTLELGDSALYLCASRPSGRADTQYFGPGTRLTVL.

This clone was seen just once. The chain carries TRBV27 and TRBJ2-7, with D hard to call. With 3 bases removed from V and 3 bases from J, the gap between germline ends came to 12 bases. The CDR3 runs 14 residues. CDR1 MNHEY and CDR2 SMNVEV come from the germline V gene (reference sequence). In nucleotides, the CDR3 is TGTGCCAGCAGTTTTGATTCGAGTCGCTACGAGCAGTACTTC. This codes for CASSFDSSRYEQYF.

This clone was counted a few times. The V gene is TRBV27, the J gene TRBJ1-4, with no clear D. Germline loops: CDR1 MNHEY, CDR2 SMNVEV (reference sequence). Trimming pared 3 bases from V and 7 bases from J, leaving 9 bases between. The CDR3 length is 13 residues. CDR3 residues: CASSFFEGEKLFF. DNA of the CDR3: TGTGCCAGCAGTTTTTTCGAGGGTGAAAAACTGTTTTTT.

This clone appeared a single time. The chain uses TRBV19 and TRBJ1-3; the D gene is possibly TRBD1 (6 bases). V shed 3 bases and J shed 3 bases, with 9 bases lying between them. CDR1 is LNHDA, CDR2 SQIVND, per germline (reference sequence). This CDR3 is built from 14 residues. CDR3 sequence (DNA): TGTGCCAGTAGTATTGGGGGACATGGAAACACCATATATTTT. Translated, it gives CASSIGGHGNTIYF. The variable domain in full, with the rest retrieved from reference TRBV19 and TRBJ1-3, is DGGITQSPKYLFRKEGQNVTLSCEQNLNHDAMYWYRQDPGQGLRLIYYSQIVNDFQKGDIAEGYSVSREKKESFPLTVTSAQKNPTAFYLCASSIGGHGNTIYFGEGSWLTVV.

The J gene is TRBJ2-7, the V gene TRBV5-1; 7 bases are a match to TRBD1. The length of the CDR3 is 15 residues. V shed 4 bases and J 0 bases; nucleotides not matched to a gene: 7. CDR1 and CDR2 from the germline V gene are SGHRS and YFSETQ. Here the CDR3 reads CASSLLGTASYEQYF. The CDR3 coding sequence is TGCGCCAGCAGCCTGCTAGGGACAGCCTCCTACGAGCAGTACTTC.

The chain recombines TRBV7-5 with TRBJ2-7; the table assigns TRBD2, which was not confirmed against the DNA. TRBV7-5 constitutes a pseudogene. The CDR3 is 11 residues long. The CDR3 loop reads CARLAGNEQYF. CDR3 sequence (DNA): TGTGCCAGACTAGCGGGCAACGAGCAGTACTTC.

The CDR3 is CASWGGANTGELFF. CDR3 DNA sequence: TGTGCCAGCTGGGGAGGAGCGAACACCGGGGAGCTGTTTTTT. This chain links TRBV6-4 with TRBJ2-2; D possibly corresponds to TRBD2 (6 bases). Trimming pared 8 bases from V and 0 bases from J, leaving 10 bases between. Germline CDR1 reads MRHNA; CDR2 reads SNTAGT. There are 14 residues in the CDR3.

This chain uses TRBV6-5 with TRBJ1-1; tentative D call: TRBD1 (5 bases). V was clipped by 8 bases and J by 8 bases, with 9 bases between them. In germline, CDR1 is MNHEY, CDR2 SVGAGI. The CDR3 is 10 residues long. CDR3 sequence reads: CASGYREAFF. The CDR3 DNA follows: TGTGCCAGCGGCTACAGGGAAGCTTTCTTT.

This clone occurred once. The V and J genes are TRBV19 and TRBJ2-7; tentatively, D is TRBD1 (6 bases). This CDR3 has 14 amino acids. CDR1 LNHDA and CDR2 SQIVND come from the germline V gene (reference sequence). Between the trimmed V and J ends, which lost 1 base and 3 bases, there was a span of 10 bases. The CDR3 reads CASSIAPGHYEQYF. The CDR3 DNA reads TGTGCCAGTAGTATAGCCCCGGGACACTACGAGCAGTACTTC.

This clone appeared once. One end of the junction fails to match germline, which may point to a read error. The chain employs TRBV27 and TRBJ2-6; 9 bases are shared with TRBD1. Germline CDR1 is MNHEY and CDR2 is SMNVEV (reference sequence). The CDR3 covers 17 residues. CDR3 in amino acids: CASSETGGTSGANILTF. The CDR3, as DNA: TGTGCCAGCAGTGAGACAGGGGGAACCTCTGGGGCCAACATCCTGACTTTC.